This TCR beta chain was identified in a study of shared clonotypes between healthy human individuals (dated by TCRdb to 2019 to 2021). For context, the study as a whole: The cohort included three men and two women between 18 and 49 years of age. For each donor, CD4 naive and CD4 memory were each run on three plates, CD8 naive on two plates, and CD8 memory on one plate. To estimate repertoire size and how much clonotype sharing occurs between individuals, the study deeply sequenced the blood TCR repertoires of several healthy adults. Libraries were prepared and TCR repertoires were sequenced by different laboratories using diverse techniques, in order to increase sequencing depth and limit assay-specific biases. Each donor's leukapheresis produced roughly between roughly 0.85 and 10 billion PBMCs. Points the paper makes about the study in general: Compared with non-shared clonotypes, the clonotypes found in all four sorted-subset donors had higher generation probabilities. Because the study included a small number of donors, the genetic and exposure-history diversity represented was limited. Rarefaction of sorted-subset datasets indicated incomplete sequencing despite the large sequencing depth. Sampling was limited to blood, and TCR repertoires in tissue likely differ from TCR repertoires in blood. Pairwise subsampling indicated that sequencing depth was expected to affect the degree of clonotype sharing among donors. Naive subsets generally had larger estimated clonotype richness than memory subsets. About 5% of naive CD4, roughly 3.5% of naive CD8, 2.3% of memory CD4, and less than 0.45% of memory CD8 clonotypes were shared across four donors.

Points on this clone: No cognate antigen has been identified for it. The input lacks base qualities; no much larger clone sits a single base away.

CD8 naive samples consisted of CD45RO-negative cells that were positively selected for CCR7, yielding a CD45RA+CCR7+ population without TemRA cells. Donors were healthy HIV-negative adults with no recently reported acute infections or vaccinations. Every donor was a Caucasian adult residing in Nashville, Tennessee, USA. Blood was collected by leukapheresis, and PBMCs were isolated by Ficoll-Histopaque density gradient centrifugation and then cryopreserved in liquid nitrogen vapor phase. Analytical flow cytometry was used to check the purity and quantity of each magnetically sorted T cell population. Each sorted fraction had its genomic DNA isolated and then quantified by UV absorbance on a Nanodrop 2000c. Cut back by 3 bases and 6 bases, the V and J ends lie 15 bases apart. CDR1 and CDR2 are read off the germline V gene as MDHEN and SYDVKM. The CDR3 goes from the cysteine to the phenylalanine over 14 residues. Kept here is only the CDR3 DNA, which spans 42 bases and is read in frame from base 1.

TCR CDR3 regions were amplified from genomic DNA by multiplex PCR using the deep immunoSEQ assay. For each cell subset, the extracted genomic DNA was distributed evenly across all wells of several immunoSEQ 96-well plates, and each plate served as one replicate. For sorted subsets, about 0.2 ug genomic DNA, equal to tens of thousands of T cell genomes, was loaded into each replicate PCR. Purified libraries were quantified with a Qubit 3.0 fluorometer, sized on a Bioanalyzer 2100, and re-quantified with the KAPA Library Quantification kit. Every immunoSEQ 96-well plate was sequenced on a separate single-read 150-cycle Illumina NextSeq 550 flow cell. The original methods were these. Because the immunoSEQ output held only junctional sequences and lacked quality scores, the filtering could not match the filtering applied to full-length reads. To assign V/J genes and CDR3, sequences were annotated against IMGT germline references using PyIR, a Python wrapper for IgBLAST v1.9. Reads with weak V/J assignments (E-value above 1e-6), missing CDR3, stop codons, out-of-frame junctions, or ambiguous translated residues were removed. V3J clonotypes were defined as sequences sharing the same inferred V gene, J gene, and CDR3 amino acid sequence. The percentage overlap between two repertoires was calculated by dividing the number of shared unique clonotypes by the size of the smaller repertoire. Three approaches were used to assess repertoire richness: RTK rarefaction, the Chao1 estimator, and Recon v2.1 estimates of unobserved clonotypes. For all TCRbeta clonotypes obtained by the gDNA method from a few donors, generation probabilities were computed with OLGA. The source is immuneACCESS, and TCRdb retained only in-frame sequences with V and J called. Part of the clones is not carried over; for the studies checked, unresolved V genes explain less than half of this, and the remainder is unexplained. That table furnishes V, J and clone size, whereas the DNA furnished D and trimming. This sample holds just over 2,000,000 clones; about 95% were observed only once. The top ten clonotypes cover roughly 1% of the sample.

The sequence came from a man between 18 and 35 years old in good health. The chain joins TRBV28 to TRBJ2-7; a tentative D call is TRBD1 (5 bases match). Sequenced material: naive CD8+ T cells sorted from blood. The label giving this sample's cell subset or site can be read as: CD45RA+CCR7+. The CDR3 region: CASSFRGISGEQYF. The DNA reads TGTGCCAGCAGTTTTAGGGGTATATCTGGCGAGCAGTACTTC.